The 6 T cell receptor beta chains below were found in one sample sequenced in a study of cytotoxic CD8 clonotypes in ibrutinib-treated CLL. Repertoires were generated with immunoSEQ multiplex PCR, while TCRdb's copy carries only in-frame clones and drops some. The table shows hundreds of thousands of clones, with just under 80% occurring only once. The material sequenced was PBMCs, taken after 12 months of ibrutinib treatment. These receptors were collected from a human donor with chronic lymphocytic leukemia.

The CDR3 is CATSQGYEQYF. The CDR3 coding sequence is TGTGCCACCAGCCAGGGGTACGAGCAGTACTTC. This chain links TRBV15 with TRBJ2-7, with a tentative D call TRBD1 (6 bases). The CDR3 totals 11 residues. Germline assignment: CDR1 LNHNV and CDR2 YYDKDF (reference sequence). V was cut by 5 bases and J by 4 bases, with 6 bases left in between.

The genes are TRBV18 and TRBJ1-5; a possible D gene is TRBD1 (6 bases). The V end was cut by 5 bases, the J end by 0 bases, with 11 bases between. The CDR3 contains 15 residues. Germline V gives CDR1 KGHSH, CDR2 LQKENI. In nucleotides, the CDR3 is TGTGCCAGCTCAATAGACAGGAATAGCAATCAGCCCCAGCATTTT. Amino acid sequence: CASSIDRNSNQPQHF.

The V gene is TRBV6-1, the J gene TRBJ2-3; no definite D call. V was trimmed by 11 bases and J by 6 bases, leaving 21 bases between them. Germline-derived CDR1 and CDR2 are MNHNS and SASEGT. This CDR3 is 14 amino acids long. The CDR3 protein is CAAQLQPPRDTQYF. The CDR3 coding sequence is TGTGCCGCTCAGCTACAGCCGCCACGGGATACGCAGTATTTT.

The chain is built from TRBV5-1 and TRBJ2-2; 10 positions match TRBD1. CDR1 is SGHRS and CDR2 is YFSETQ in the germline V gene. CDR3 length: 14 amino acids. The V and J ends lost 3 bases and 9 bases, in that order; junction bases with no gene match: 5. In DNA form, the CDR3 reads TGCGCCAGCAGCTCCGGGACAGGGGTCCGGGAGCTGTTTTTT. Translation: CASSSGTGVRELFF.

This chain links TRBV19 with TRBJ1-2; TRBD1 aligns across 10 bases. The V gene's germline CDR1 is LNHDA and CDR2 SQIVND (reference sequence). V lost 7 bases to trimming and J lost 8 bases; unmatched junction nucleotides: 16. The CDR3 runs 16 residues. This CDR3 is CASISSRDRGFEGYTF. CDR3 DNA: TGTGCCAGTATATCGTCCAGGGACAGGGGATTTGAAGGCTACACCTTC. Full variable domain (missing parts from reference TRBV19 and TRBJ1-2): DGGITQSPKYLFRKEGQNVTLSCEQNLNHDAMYWYRQDPGQGLRLIYYSQIVNDFQKGDIAEGYSVSREKKESFPLTVTSAQKNPTAFYLCASISSRDRGFEGYTFGSGTRLTVV.

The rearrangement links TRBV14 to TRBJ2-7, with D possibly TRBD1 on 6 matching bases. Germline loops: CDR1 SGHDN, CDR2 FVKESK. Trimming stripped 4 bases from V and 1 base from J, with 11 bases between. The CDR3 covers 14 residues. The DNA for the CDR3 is TGTGCCAGCAGCCTGTTTACAGGGTCCTACGAGCAGTACTTC. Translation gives CASSLFTGSYEQYF.